This T cell receptor beta chain came from a study of memory CD4+ T cells and cytomegalovirus serostatus. The wider study: Of the healthy Belgian adults, nine or ten were CMV seropositive and around 22 seronegative. General observations from the study: Suggested: most of the CMV-linked TCR signature lies in CD4+ memory cells.

Method: immunoSEQ multiplex PCR; TCRdb's copy keeps in-frame clones and lacks some. The table has approximately 60,000 clones, 70% to 85% seen once; the top ten hold about 2.4%. This clone has a handful of counts. Its matching antigen is unknown. The sort gate was single viable CD3+CD4+CD8-CD45RO+ cells for memory CD4+ T cells. V gave up 4 bases and J gave up 0 bases; unmatched junction bases: 5. There are 15 residues in the CDR3. Germline V gene data show CDR1 as SGHRS and CDR2 as YFSETQ. The clonotype comes from an adult in good health and CMV-seropositive. The sequencing sample was made of memory CD4+ T cells from blood. This chain connects TRBV5-1 to TRBJ1-1; 8 nucleotides line up with TRBD1. Written as DNA, the CDR3 is TGCGCCAGCAGCCCGCCGGGACAGGTGAACACTGAAGCTTTCTTT. Translated: CASSPPGQVNTEAFF.